The clone carrying this T cell receptor (beta chain) turned up a few times. Its antigen is unidentified. The data were obtained in a study of T cell repertoires in cytomegalovirus infection. Background on the study: From public TCR beta signatures came an indication of both CMV infection and matching HLA type. Study observations and caveats: Ex vivo responses were dominated by HLA-C-restricted CMV-specific TCR beta clonotypes.

TCRdb processed the reads anew with MiXCR; each CDR3 protein has one entry. Of roughly 320,000 distinct CDR3 sequences listed, more than 8% are singletons. Germline V gene lookup returns CDR1 SNHLY and CDR2 FYNNEI. The V gene lost 6 bases and the J gene lost 8 bases, with 24 bases spanning the gap. This CDR3 is 16 amino acids long. This TCR came from a human donor in good health (CMV status not recorded). Some clones in this sample may be carry-over from other donors' samples. The sequenced sample was PBMCs. This chain links TRBV2 with TRBJ2-3, with D perhaps matching TRBD2 (5 bases). CDR3 in amino acids: CASSEITPDYMVTQYF. The CDR3 DNA follows: TGTGCCAGCAGCGAGATAACCCCCGACTATATGGTTACGCAGTATTTT.